This T cell receptor beta chain derives from a study of human T cells and chemical hapten exposure. Across the whole study: The upper back received 0.01% DPC by patch testing, with results read at 6 days. Chiefly women, the patients showed alopecia areata, totalis or universalis.

The study's findings and limits: Expanded TCRs produced significantly more large CDR3 similarity clusters than controls did.

The sample's time point: patch test 1, 2 weeks after DPC sensitization. The sample's treatment: therapeutic diphenylcyclopropenone sensitization with weekly scalp DPC. The library tagged individual cDNA molecules with unique molecular identifiers. From the RACE reads, TCRdb called clonotypes with MiXCR, one entry per CDR3 protein. The sample yields some 380,000 distinct CDR3 sequences, 4.8% seen once. With regard to this clonotype: Its antigen remains unknown.

V was shortened by 7 bases and J by 5 bases, with 11 bases between the two germline ends. The V gene's germline CDR1 is SQVTM and CDR2 ANQGSEA. There are 12 residues in the CDR3. Sample: whole blood, taken in connection with sensitization to the hapten diphenylcyclopropenone (DPC). This chain connects TRBV29-1 to TRBJ2-2, with D uncertain. This sequence was found in a woman aged 45 to 65 with alopecia areata. Some clones in this sample may be carry-over from other donors' samples. The CDR3 sequence is CSAPGWTGELFF. For the CDR3, the DNA is TGCAGCGCTCCCGGCTGGACCGGGGAGCTGTTTTTT.